This T cell receptor beta chain was recovered during a study of blood T cell repertoires in COVID-19. V lost 0 bases and J lost 8, with 13 bases in between. CDR3 size: 13 residues. Looked up from germline, CDR1 is GTSNPN and CDR2 is SVGIG (reference sequence). Profiling relied on immunoSEQ multiplex PCR, and the TCRdb table lists in-frame clones only, not all of them. The sample holds 200,000 to 250,000 clones, around 87% seen once. This clone was seen more than once but under ten times. This clonotype originated in a woman in her forties or fifties with COVID-19, enrolled during active disease. The sequencing sample was made of peripheral blood. The chain uses TRBV30 and TRBJ1-2; D not certain. In nucleotides, the CDR3 is TGTGCCTGGAGTGTGGGAGGCTCCCTCGGCTACACCTTC. Translated: CAWSVGGSLGYTF.